Following are 29 T cell receptor beta chains from one sample sequenced in a study of blood T cell repertoires in COVID-19. The repertoire was sequenced with immunoSEQ multiplex PCR; TCRdb's copy has only in-frame clones and lacks some. The sample contains 150,000 to 200,000 clones, just over 85% of which appear only once. The source material was peripheral blood. Receptors were obtained from a man aged 55 to 70 with acute or convalescent COVID-19.

The chain carries TRBV7-2 and TRBJ2-7; D gene uncertain. With 5 bases removed from V and 6 bases from J, the gap between germline ends came to 11 bases. The CDR3 sequence is 12 residues long. The germline gives CDR1 SGHTA, CDR2 FQGNSA. The DNA of the CDR3 is TGTGCCAGCAGCCCTACCCGGGTCGAGCAGTACTTC. This sequence encodes CASSPTRVEQYF.

The rearrangement uses TRBV7-9 and TRBJ1-6; 7 nucleotides line up with TRBD1. The CDR3 is made up of 14 amino acids. Looked up from germline, CDR1 is SEHNR and CDR2 is FQNEAQ (reference sequence). V shed 4 bases and J 7 bases; nucleotides not matched to a gene: 4. CDR3 in DNA: TGTGCCAGCAGCTCGGGACAGCAGAATTCACCCCTCCACTTT. Residues: CASSSGQQNSPLHF. The entire variable domain, with the rest obtained from reference TRBV7-9 and TRBJ1-6, is as follows: DTGVSQNPRHKITKRGQNVTFRCDPISEHNRLYWYRQTLGQGPEFLTYFQNEAQLEKSRLLSDRFSAERPKGSFSTLEIQRTEQGDSAMYLCASSSGQQNSPLHFGNGTRLTVT.

The CDR3 loop reads CASRRLAGDYEQYF. The CDR3 DNA reads TGTGCCAGCAGGAGACTAGCGGGAGATTACGAGCAGTACTTC. The genes are TRBV6-5 and TRBJ2-7, with 12 nucleotides matching TRBD2. This CDR3 has 14 residues. Germline CDR1 and CDR2: MNHEY and SVGAGI. V shed 6 bases and J 4 bases; nucleotides not matched to a gene: 4.

V usage is TRBV19 and J usage is TRBJ1-2; D remains ambiguous. CDR1 and CDR2 (germline): LNHDA, SQIVND (reference sequence). The CDR3 extends over 14 amino acids. V was cut by 5 bases and J by 8 bases, with 18 bases left in between. The CDR3 DNA sequence: TGTGCCAGTAGTCCGCCCCTCACGGCGGGGGGCTACACCTTC. This encodes CASSPPLTAGGYTF. Supplemented by reference TRBV19 and TRBJ1-2, the full variable domain reads DGGITQSPKYLFRKEGQNVTLSCEQNLNHDAMYWYRQDPGQGLRLIYYSQIVNDFQKGDIAEGYSVSREKKESFPLTVTSAQKNPTAFYLCASSPPLTAGGYTFGSGTRLTVV.

The chain links TRBV5-1 to TRBJ2-5, with D unresolved. This CDR3 contains 16 residues. The germline V and J ends were trimmed by 1 base and 4 bases, with 17 bases remaining between them. Germline V gene sequence: CDR1 SGHRS, CDR2 YFSETQ. CDR3 residues: CASSLRQTIKGETQYF. In DNA form, the CDR3 reads TGCGCCAGCAGCTTGAGGCAGACAATTAAAGGAGAGACCCAGTACTTC.

The CDR3 DNA follows: TGTGCCAGCAGACTCTCCACTCAGCCCCAGCATTTT. Translation gives CASRLSTQPQHF. V and J are TRBV28 and TRBJ1-5; no reliable D call. Germline V gene data show CDR1 as MDHEN and CDR2 as SYDVKM. CDR3 size: 12 residues. Trimming left V 6 bases short and J 6 bases short, with 9 bases between.

Here the CDR3 reads CATSREAGPNYGYTF. In DNA, the CDR3 is TGTGCCACCAGCAGAGAGGCAGGGCCTAACTATGGCTACACCTTC. The chain couples TRBV15 to TRBJ1-2; the D gene is possibly TRBD1 (5 bases). The length of the CDR3 is 15 residues. Trimming removed 0 bases at V and 0 bases at J, with 8 bases between. Germline CDR1 reads LNHNV; CDR2 reads YYDKDF (reference sequence).

In its sample, this clone was seen a few times. The chain links TRBV28 to TRBJ1-3; TRBD1 matches at 8 bases. Germline loops: CDR1 MDHEN, CDR2 SYDVKM. V gave up 11 bases and J gave up 7 bases; unmatched junction bases: 13. This CDR3 comprises 14 residues. As DNA, the CDR3 is TGTGCCCCCGCGGCAGGGGGCTTCGGGAACACCATATATTTT. It encodes CAPAAGGFGNTIYF.

CDR3 coding DNA: TGTGCCACCAGTGATTCATCGAAGGGAGTTCGAGAGACCCAGTACTTC. This gives the protein CATSDSSKGVRETQYF. The chain joins TRBV24-1 to TRBJ2-5, with D perhaps TRBD2 (5 bases). V was trimmed by 2 bases and J by 4 bases, leaving 16 bases between them. Germline CDR1 and CDR2: KGHDR and SFDVKD. The CDR3 is made up of 16 amino acids.

In its sample, this clone was seen a few times. V gene TRBV2 combines with J gene TRBJ1-6; 8 bases fit TRBD1. This CDR3 comprises 15 residues. J lost 7 bases, V lost 5 bases, and 7 bases had no gene match. The germline V gene has CDR1 SNHLY and CDR2 FYNNEI. The CDR3 bases are TGTGCCAGCAGTCTCTTCGGACAGGGAAATTCACCCCTCCACTTT. It translates to CASSLFGQGNSPLHF.

This clone was seen only once. The chain joins TRBV28 to TRBJ2-5, with D perhaps matching TRBD1 (6 bases). The germline V and J ends were trimmed by 8 bases and 5 bases, with 12 bases remaining between them. The CDR3 runs to 12 residues. Germline CDR1 reads MDHEN; CDR2 reads SYDVKM. CDR3 sequence (DNA): TGTGCCAGCGGACAGAGCTCGGAGACCCAGTACTTC. Its translation is CASGQSSETQYF.

The J gene is TRBJ1-5, the V gene TRBV18; 9 bases are shared with TRBD1. Unmatched junction bases numbered 9, after V lost 3 bases and J lost 6 bases. Germline V gene data show CDR1 as KGHSH and CDR2 as LQKENI. The CDR3 has 16 amino acids. The CDR3: CASSPETGGRVQPQHF. CDR3 coding DNA: TGTGCCAGCTCACCCGAAACAGGGGGCAGGGTTCAGCCCCAGCATTTT.

The chain joins TRBV18 to TRBJ2-7, with a possible D match to TRBD1 (5 bases). The germline gives CDR1 KGHSH, CDR2 LQKENI. The ends were cut back, 5 bases at V and 4 bases at J, with 15 bases in the middle. The CDR3 runs to 14 residues. CDR3 nucleotides: TGTGCCAGCTCAACAGGACCGTCTGGATACGAGCAGTACTTC. Translating gives CASSTGPSGYEQYF.

The gene calls are TRBV3-1 (or the pseudogene TRBV3-2) and TRBJ1-4; 9 positions match TRBD1. V shed 3 bases, J shed 5 bases, and the junction held 4 bases outside the gene matches. The CDR3 sequence is 15 residues long. Germline CDR1 and CDR2: LGHDT and YNNKEL (reference sequence). The CDR3 reads CASSQGQGRNEKLFF. The CDR3 nucleotides are TGTGCCAGCAGCCAGGGACAGGGCCGGAATGAAAAACTGTTTTTT.

The J gene is TRBJ1-5, the V gene TRBV7-9, with 8 bases matching TRBD1. This CDR3 comprises 14 residues. CDR1 is SEHNR and CDR2 is FQNEAQ in the germline V gene (reference sequence). The trim removed 5 bases at V and 6 bases at J, leaving 6 bases unmatched. DNA for the CDR3: TGTGCCAGCAGCATCGGGACAGGCTTTCAGCCCCAGCATTTT. It translates to CASSIGTGFQPQHF.

The chain couples TRBV7-9 to TRBJ2-2, with TRBD2 matching 7 bases. J was trimmed by 4 bases and V by 4 bases; bases with no gene match: 15. The CDR3 is 18 residues long. Per the germline V gene, CDR1 is SEHNR and CDR2 is FQNEAQ (reference sequence). This CDR3 reads CASSSESLSGRSTGELFF. The CDR3 coding sequence is TGTGCCAGCAGCTCCGAGAGCCTTAGCGGGCGGTCCACCGGGGAGCTGTTTTTT. Filled out from reference TRBV7-9 and TRBJ2-2, the complete variable domain reads DTGVSQNPRHKITKRGQNVTFRCDPISEHNRLYWYRQTLGQGPEFLTYFQNEAQLEKSRLLSDRFSAERPKGSFSTLEIQRTEQGDSAMYLCASSSESLSGRSTGELFFGEGSRLTVL.

The genes are TRBV13 and TRBJ2-1; TRBD2 matches at 13 bases. Germline CDR1 and CDR2: PRHDT and FYEKMQ (reference sequence). The CDR3 is 18 residues long. V shed 4 bases and J 9 bases; nucleotides not matched to a gene: 15. CDR3 sequence reads: CASSSPFRLAGGDAEQFF. The CDR3 DNA reads as TGTGCCAGCAGCTCCCCCTTTCGACTAGCGGGAGGAGATGCTGAGCAGTTCTTC.

The J gene is TRBJ2-7, the V gene TRBV5-1; tentatively, D is TRBD2 (6 bases). V lost 4 bases to trimming and J lost 3 bases, with 17 bases between them. The CDR3 sequence is 15 residues long. Germline CDR1 reads SGHRS; CDR2 reads YFSETQ. The chain's CDR3 is CASSPSGGTLYEQYF. CDR3 DNA sequence: TGCGCCAGCAGCCCCTCGGGCGGGACGCTCTACGAGCAGTACTTC.

This chain links TRBV6-5 with TRBJ2-1, with TRBD1 identical over 10 bases. This CDR3 has 15 residues. From germline, CDR1 is MNHEY and CDR2 SVGAGI. The ends lost 6 bases at V and 3 bases at J; junction bases unmatched: 5. The CDR3: CASSMGQGIYNEQFF. The CDR3 bases are TGTGCCAGCAGCATGGGACAGGGGATCTACAATGAGCAGTTCTTC.

In this sample, this clone turned up a few times. The rearrangement uses TRBV7-3 and TRBJ2-5; 7 nucleotides match TRBD2. The CDR3 is 15 amino acids. In germline, CDR1 is SGHTA, CDR2 FQGTGA. The J segment lost 4 bases and the V segment lost 3 bases, leaving 8 bases of the junction unmatched. In DNA, the CDR3 is TGTGCCAGCAGCTTCCGGGGGAGGGCCTTAGAGACCCAGTACTTC. Protein product: CASSFRGRALETQYF. Full variable domain (rest looked up from reference TRBV7-3 and TRBJ2-5): GAGVSQTPSNKVTEKGKYVELRCDPISGHTALYWYRQSLGQGPEFLIYFQGTGAADDSGLPNDRFFAVRPEGSVSTLKIQRTERGDSAVYLCASSFRGRALETQYFGPGTRLLVL.

The chain couples TRBV4-1 to TRBJ2-5, with unresolved D. This CDR3 comprises 15 residues. V dropped 4 bases and J dropped 3 bases, with 15 bases sitting between them. Germline V gene sequence: CDR1 MGHRA, CDR2 YSYEKL. The CDR3 DNA sequence: TGCGCCAGCAGCCCCCCCGGCGGCTTCAAAGAGACCCAGTACTTC. The encoded protein is CASSPPGGFKETQYF.

For the CDR3, the DNA is TGCAGCGTTGGGCAGGGGGGAACTGAAGCTTTCTTT. Protein sequence: CSVGQGGTEAFF. V usage is TRBV29-1 and J usage is TRBJ1-1; 7 bases fit TRBD1. The trim removed 4 bases at V and 5 bases at J, leaving 4 bases unmatched. The CDR3 runs 12 residues. Germline lookup yields CDR1 SQVTM and CDR2 ANQGSEA. The full variable domain, with the rest looked up from reference TRBV29-1 and TRBJ1-1, is SAVISQKPSRDICQRGTSLTIQCQVDSQVTMMFWYRQQPGQSLTLIATANQGSEATYESGFVIDKFPISRPNLTFSTLTVSNMSPEDSSIYLCSVGQGGTEAFFGQGTRLTVV.

This sequence joins TRBV2 and TRBJ1-5, with TRBD1 as a possible D gene (5 bases). Germline CDR1 is SNHLY and CDR2 is FYNNEI. The CDR3 is made up of 12 amino acids. Deletions cut 8 bases from V and 1 base from J, with 6 bases between. In nucleotides, the CDR3 is TGTGCCAGCCAGGGAAGCAATCAGCCCCAGCATTTT. Translation: CASQGSNQPQHF.

The chain recombines TRBV4-2 with TRBJ2-1, with 14 bases lining up with TRBD2. CDR3 length equals 16 residues. Germline-derived CDR1 and CDR2 are LGHNA and YNFKEQ. With V trimmed by 4 bases and J by 9 bases, 8 bases remained unmatched. The CDR3 loop reads CASSRGTSGSSGEQFF. CDR3 coding DNA: TGTGCCAGCAGCCGAGGGACTAGCGGGAGTAGCGGTGAGCAGTTCTTC.

The chain couples TRBV2 to TRBJ1-5; unclear D gene. The germline gives CDR1 SNHLY, CDR2 FYNNEI. The CDR3 is 15 amino acids. Trimming took off 3 bases at V and 9 bases at J, with 18 bases between the two ends. The CDR3 protein is CASSERQLLRWPQHF. CDR3 nucleotides: TGTGCCAGCAGTGAGCGGCAGCTTTTGAGGTGGCCCCAGCATTTT.

The V and J genes are TRBV18 and TRBJ1-3; D gene uncertain. V lost 2 bases and J 4 bases, leaving 15 bases between the germline ends. The germline V gene encodes CDR1 KGHSH and CDR2 LQKENI. There are 16 residues in the CDR3. The CDR3 region has the DNA TGTGCCAGCTCACCAGATCTCGCATGGCAAGGAAACACCATATATTTT. Its translation is CASSPDLAWQGNTIYF.

This chain connects TRBV5-1 to TRBJ1-1; D is uncertain. CDR3 length equals 13 residues. With 0 bases removed from V and 1 base from J, the gap between germline ends came to 4 bases. CDR1 is SGHRS, CDR2 YFSETQ, per germline. As DNA, the CDR3 is TGCGCCAGCAGCTTGGTCCGGAACACTGAAGCTTTCTTT. Its translation: CASSLVRNTEAFF.

The chain joins TRBV5-1 to TRBJ1-4, with 8 bases that match TRBD1. Trimming cost V 1 base and J 7 bases; bases outside gene matches: 6. Germline loops: CDR1 SGHRS, CDR2 YFSETQ. The CDR3 loop spans 15 amino acids. The CDR3 coding sequence is TGCGCCAGCAGCTTGACAGGGGGATCGGGTGAAAAACTGTTTTTT. Protein product: CASSLTGGSGEKLFF.

The V gene is TRBV6-5, the J gene TRBJ2-7; D is unclear. The CDR3 loop spans 16 amino acids. V was cut by 0 bases and J by 4 bases, with 16 bases left in between. Germline-derived CDR1 and CDR2 are MNHEY and SVGAGI. CDR3 coding DNA: TGTGCCAGCAGTTACTCGAGGCCAGCTGGTGGGTACGAGCAGTACTTC. Amino acid sequence: CASSYSRPAGGYEQYF.